A single sample gave rise to the 15 T cell receptor beta chains below, sequenced in a study of blood T cells in healthy people across ages. Through a sample-barcoded 5' primer and a J-beta primer mix, a second PCR was run for about 6 to 11 cycles. MiXCR, applied by TCRdb to the 5' RACE reads, yields one record per CDR3 protein. In the table there are 650,000 to 700,000 distinct CDR3 sequences, approximately 31% of which are singletons. The sample taken for sequencing was blood. Receptors originate from a woman of 80 years or more in good health.

Worth noting for this clonotype: A much larger clone is a single base away; this may be a read error. This chain joins TRBV15 and TRBJ2-3; D is unresolved. In germline, CDR1 is LNHNV, CDR2 YYDKDF (reference sequence). CDR3 size: 12 residues. DNA for the CDR3: TGTGCCGCCAGCAGAGATACGCATACGCAGTATTTT. Amino acid sequence: CAASRDTHTQYF.

Only a few counts were recorded for this clonotype. The chain links TRBV6-1 to TRBJ1-2; 9 nucleotides match TRBD1. This CDR3 has 14 residues. Trimming at V came to 5 bases and at J to 5 bases, leaving 6 bases not matched to a gene. The germline V gene encodes CDR1 MNHNS and CDR2 SASEGT. Here the CDR3 reads CASSSTGGEYGYTF. CDR3 DNA sequence: TGTGCCAGCAGTTCGACAGGGGGAGAGTATGGCTACACCTTC.

This chain connects TRBV11-2 to TRBJ1-1; 7 bases line up with TRBD1. CDR1 is SGHAT, CDR2 FQNNGV, per germline. V dropped 3 bases and J dropped 0; count of bases not matched to a gene: 4. The CDR3 is 15 amino acids. CDR3 DNA: TGTGCCAGCAGCTTCGACAGGGCCATGAACACTGAAGCTTTCTTT. Amino acid sequence: CASSFDRAMNTEAFF.

At least ten counts were recorded for this clonotype. The chain recombines TRBV2 with TRBJ1-2; TRBD1 matches at 9 bases. The length of the CDR3 is 15 residues. After removal of 2 bases from V and 8 bases from J, the junction contained 9 bases not matched to a gene. CDR1 is SNHLY and CDR2 is FYNNEI in the germline V gene. CDR3 loop: CASSETGGATRGYTF. The CDR3 DNA reads TGTGCCAGCAGTGAAACAGGGGGCGCGACGCGCGGCTACACCTTC.

This clonotype occurred a few times. The V and J genes are TRBV6-5 and TRBJ2-4; 7 bases are shared with TRBD1. The tail of the sequence fits TRBJ2-7 better, so the J call may be wrong. Germline V gene lookup returns CDR1 MNHEY and CDR2 SVGAGI. The CDR3 consists of 13 residues. Written as DNA, the CDR3 is TGTGCCAGCACCGGACAGGCCAACTACGAGCAGTACTTC. Protein product: CASTGQANYEQYF.

Notes on this clonotype: A junction boundary mismatches the germline segment, possibly from a read error. The rearrangement joins TRBV5-5 to TRBJ2-3; D is unresolved. Germline V gene sequence: CDR1 SGHKS, CDR2 YYEKEE (reference sequence). The CDR3 sequence is 14 residues long. The CDR3 region has the DNA TGTGCCCGCAGCTTCTACGCCAGCACAGATACGCAGTATTTT. Protein: CARSFYASTDTQYF.

This clonotype has ten or more counts. At one boundary the junction diverges from the germline segment, which might be a read error. The gene calls are TRBV7-7 and TRBJ2-6; D gene uncertain. This CDR3 has 16 residues. Germline CDR1 is SSHAT and CDR2 is FNYEAQ (reference sequence). The CDR3 nucleotides read TGTGCCAGCAGCCCCAGTTCCGGCTCTAGGGCCAACGTCCTGACTTTC. It translates to CASSPSSGSRANVLTF. Based on the CDR3 plus reference TRBV7-7 and TRBJ2-6, the full variable domain is GAGVSQSPRYKVTKRGQDVTLRCDPISSHATLYWYQQALGQGPEFLTYFNYEAQPDKSGLPSDRFSAERPEGSISTLTIQRTEQRDSAMYRCASSPSSGSRANVLTFGAGSRLTVL.

This clonotype was counted once. The conserved closing phenylalanine or tryptophan is absent in this CDR3, likely reflecting a read error. This rearrangement joins TRBV7-8 to TRBJ2-1; 12 nucleotides agree with TRBD2. Germline V CDR1 and CDR2: SGHVS, FQNEAQ. The CDR3 is 20 amino acids. CDR3 DNA sequence: TGTGCCAGCAGATCGCCCGGGACTAGCGGGCCAGGCTCTGGGAGCAATGGGCAGTTCGTC. Translation: CASRSPGTSGPGSGSNGQFV.

There are many counts of this clonotype. The chain links TRBV10-3 to TRBJ2-2; 9 bases are shared with TRBD1. Germline CDR1 and CDR2: ENHRY and SYGVKD. The V gene end was trimmed by 5 bases and the J gene end by 4 bases; junction bases not matched to a gene: 8. CDR3 length: 16 residues. As DNA, the CDR3 is TGTGCCATCAGTCCGGGACAGGGAAGCGGCACCGGGGAGCTGTTTTTT. Amino acids: CAISPGQGSGTGELFF.

The chain links TRBV14 to TRBJ1-2; D perhaps matches TRBD1 (6 bases). CDR3 length: 15 amino acids. Between the trimmed V and J ends, which lost 4 bases and 8 bases, there was a span of 20 bases. Germline lookup yields CDR1 SGHDN and CDR2 FVKESK. The CDR3 nucleotides are TGTGCCAGCAGCCGAGAATTTGGGACAACCGGCGGCTACACCTTC. Translation gives CASSREFGTTGGYTF.

This clonotype was recorded at least ten times. V and J are TRBV9 and TRBJ2-1; D is uncertain. Germline CDR1 SGDLS, CDR2 YYNGEE. V gave up 2 bases and J gave up 1 base, with 13 bases separating them. The CDR3 runs to 16 residues. The CDR3 loop reads CASSVGSAGSYNEQFF. CDR3 DNA: TGTGCCAGCAGCGTGGGGTCGGCAGGTTCCTACAATGAGCAGTTCTTC.

This clonotype has a count of ten or more. The chain joins TRBV5-1 to TRBJ1-1; tentative D call: TRBD1 (6 bases). V was trimmed by 0 bases and J by 11 bases, leaving 20 bases between them. Germline V gene sequence: CDR1 SGHRS, CDR2 YFSETQ. CDR3 length equals 15 residues. The CDR3 is CASSLAHGGGERAFF. The DNA for the CDR3 is TGCGCCAGCAGCTTGGCCCATGGCGGGGGCGAGAGGGCTTTCTTT.

This clonotype was observed a few times. V gene TRBV6-1 combines with J gene TRBJ2-5; D gene uncertain. The CDR3 covers 15 residues. V was clipped by 8 bases and J by 11 bases, with 27 bases between them. Germline CDR1 MNHNS, CDR2 SASEGT. The CDR3 loop reads CASAQESRHYNEQYF. The CDR3, as DNA: TGTGCCAGCGCGCAGGAGTCCAGGCATTACAATGAGCAGTACTTC.

V and J are TRBV4-2 and TRBJ2-3; 9 bases align to TRBD2. Per germline, CDR1 LGHNA and CDR2 YNFKEQ. The CDR3 contains 17 residues. V gave up 0 bases and J gave up 5 bases; unmatched junction bases: 9. The CDR3 loop reads CASSQEGASGTLDTQYF. In DNA form, the CDR3 reads TGTGCCAGCAGCCAAGAAGGGGCTAGCGGGACTTTAGATACGCAGTATTTT.

In this sample, this clonotype turned up many times. V and J are TRBV21-1 and TRBJ1-1; TRBD1 is the table's D call and was not checked against the DNA. TRBV21-1 is deemed a pseudogene. The CDR3 is 16 residues long. In nucleotides, the CDR3 is TGTGCCAGCAGCGACGGGGGACAGGGCTATTTAGCTGAAGCTTTCTTT. Translated, it gives CASSDGGQGYLAEAFF.